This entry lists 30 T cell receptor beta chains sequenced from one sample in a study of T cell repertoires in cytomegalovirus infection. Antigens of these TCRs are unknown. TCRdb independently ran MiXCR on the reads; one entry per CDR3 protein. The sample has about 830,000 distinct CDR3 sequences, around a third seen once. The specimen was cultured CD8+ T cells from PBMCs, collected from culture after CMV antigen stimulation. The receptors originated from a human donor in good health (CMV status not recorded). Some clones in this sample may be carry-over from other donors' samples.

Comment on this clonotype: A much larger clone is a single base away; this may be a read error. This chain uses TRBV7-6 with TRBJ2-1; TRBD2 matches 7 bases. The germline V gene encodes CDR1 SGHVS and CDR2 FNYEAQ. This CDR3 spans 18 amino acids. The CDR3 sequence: CVSSLGDWRGSSYNEQFF. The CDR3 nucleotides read TGTGTCAGCAGCTTAGGCGACTGGCGGGGGTCCTCCTACAATGAGCAGTTCTTC.

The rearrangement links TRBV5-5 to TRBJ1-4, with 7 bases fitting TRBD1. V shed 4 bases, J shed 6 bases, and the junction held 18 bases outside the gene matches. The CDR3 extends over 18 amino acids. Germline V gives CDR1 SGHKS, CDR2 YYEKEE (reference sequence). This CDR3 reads CASSGTGVADGGHEKLFF. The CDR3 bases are TGTGCCAGCAGCGGAACAGGGGTTGCCGATGGTGGTCATGAAAAACTGTTTTTT.

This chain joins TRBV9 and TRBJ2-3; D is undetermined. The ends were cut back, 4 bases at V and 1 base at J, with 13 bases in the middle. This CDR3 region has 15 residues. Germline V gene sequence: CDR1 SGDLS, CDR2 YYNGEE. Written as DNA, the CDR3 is TGTGCCAGCAGCCGGAATTTTCTGGGCACAGATACGCAGTATTTT. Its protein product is CASSRNFLGTDTQYF. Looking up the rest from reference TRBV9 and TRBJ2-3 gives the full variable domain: DSGVTQTPKHLITATGQRVTLRCSPRSGDLSVYWYQQSLDQGLQFLIQYYNGEERAKGNILERFSAQQFPDLHSELNLSSLELGDSALYFCASSRNFLGTDTQYFGPGTRLTVL.

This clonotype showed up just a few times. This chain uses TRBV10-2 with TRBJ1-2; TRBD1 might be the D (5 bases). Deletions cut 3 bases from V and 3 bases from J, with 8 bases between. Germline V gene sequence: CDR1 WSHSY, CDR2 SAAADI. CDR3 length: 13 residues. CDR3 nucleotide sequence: TGCGCCAGCAGTGATTCGGGGGACTATGGCTACACCTTC. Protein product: CASSDSGDYGYTF.

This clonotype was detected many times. CDR3 nucleotides: TGTGCCAGCAGCTTACCCAGTAGCCTAGTCTCTGGAAACACCATATATTTT. Protein sequence: CASSLPSSLVSGNTIYF. The chain combines TRBV7-8 with TRBJ1-3; D gene ambiguous. Germline V gene data show CDR1 as SGHVS and CDR2 as FQNEAQ. Between the trimmed V and J ends, which lost 2 bases and 0 bases, there was a span of 14 bases. This CDR3 has 17 amino acids.

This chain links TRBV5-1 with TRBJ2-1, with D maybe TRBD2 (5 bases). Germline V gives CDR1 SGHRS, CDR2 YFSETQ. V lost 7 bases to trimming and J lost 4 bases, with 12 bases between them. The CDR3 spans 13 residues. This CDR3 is CASASAEYNEQFF. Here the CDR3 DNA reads TGCGCCAGCGCTTCAGCGGAGTACAATGAGCAGTTCTTC. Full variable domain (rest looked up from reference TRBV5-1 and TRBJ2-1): KAGVTQTPRYLIKTRGQQVTLSCSPISGHRSVSWYQQTPGQGLQFLFEYFSETQRNKGNFPGRFSGRQFSNSRSEMNVSTLELGDSALYLCASASAEYNEQFFGPGTRLTVL.

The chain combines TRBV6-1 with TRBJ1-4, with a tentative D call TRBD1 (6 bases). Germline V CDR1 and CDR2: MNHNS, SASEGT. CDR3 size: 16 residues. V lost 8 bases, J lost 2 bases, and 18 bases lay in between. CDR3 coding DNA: TGTGCCAGCCGAACTACAGGGCCCGATACTAATGAAAAACTGTTTTTT. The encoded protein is CASRTTGPDTNEKLFF.

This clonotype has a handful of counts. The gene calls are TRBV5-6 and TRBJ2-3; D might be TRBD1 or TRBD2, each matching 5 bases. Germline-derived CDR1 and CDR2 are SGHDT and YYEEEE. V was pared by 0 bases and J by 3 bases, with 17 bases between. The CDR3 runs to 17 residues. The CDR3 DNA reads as TGTGCCAGCAGCTTGGCCGCATGGGACGGCAAGACAGATACGCAGTATTTT. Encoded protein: CASSLAAWDGKTDTQYF. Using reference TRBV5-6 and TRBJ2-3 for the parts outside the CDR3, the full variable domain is DAGVTQSPTHLIKTRGQQVTLRCSPKSGHDTVSWYQQALGQGPQFIFQYYEEEERQRGNFPDRFSGHQFPNYSSELNVNALLLGDSALYLCASSLAAWDGKTDTQYFGPGTRLTVL.

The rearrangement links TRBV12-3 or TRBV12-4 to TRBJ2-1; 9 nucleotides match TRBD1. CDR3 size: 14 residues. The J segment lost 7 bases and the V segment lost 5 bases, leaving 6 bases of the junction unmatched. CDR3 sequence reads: CASSHRGRRNEQFF. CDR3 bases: TGTGCCAGCAGTCACAGGGGGCGGAGGAATGAGCAGTTCTTC.

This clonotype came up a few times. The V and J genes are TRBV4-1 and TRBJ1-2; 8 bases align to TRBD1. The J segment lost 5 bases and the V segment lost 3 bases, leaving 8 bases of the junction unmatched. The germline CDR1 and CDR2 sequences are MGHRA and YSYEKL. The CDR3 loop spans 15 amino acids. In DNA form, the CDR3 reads TGCGCCAGCAGCCACGGACAGGGAAACGTTTATGGCTACACCTTC. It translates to CASSHGQGNVYGYTF.

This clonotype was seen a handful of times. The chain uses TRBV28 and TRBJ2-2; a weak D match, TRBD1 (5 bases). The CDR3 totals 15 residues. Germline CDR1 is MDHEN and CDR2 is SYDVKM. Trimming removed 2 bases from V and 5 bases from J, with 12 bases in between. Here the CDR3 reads CASSLSLTVTGELFF. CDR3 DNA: TGTGCCAGCAGTTTAAGCTTGACAGTGACCGGGGAGCTGTTTTTT.

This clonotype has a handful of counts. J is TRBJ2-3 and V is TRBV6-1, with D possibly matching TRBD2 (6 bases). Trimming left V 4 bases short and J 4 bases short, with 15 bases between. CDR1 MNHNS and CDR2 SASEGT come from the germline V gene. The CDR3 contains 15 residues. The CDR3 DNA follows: TGTGCCAGCAGTGGTCGGCTAGCGATCCCAGATACGCAGTATTTT. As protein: CASSGRLAIPDTQYF.

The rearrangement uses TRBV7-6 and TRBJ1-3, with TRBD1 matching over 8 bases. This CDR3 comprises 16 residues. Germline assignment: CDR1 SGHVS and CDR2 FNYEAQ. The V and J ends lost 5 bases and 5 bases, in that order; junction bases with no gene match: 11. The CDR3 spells CASSQTGGLVRNTIYF. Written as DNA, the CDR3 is TGTGCCAGCAGCCAAACAGGGGGACTAGTGAGAAACACCATATATTTT.

CDR3: CASSLGRTLRNTIYF. The CDR3 coding sequence is TGTGCCAGCAGCTTGGGCCGAACTCTGAGAAACACCATATATTTT. This rearrangement joins TRBV5-8 to TRBJ1-3; D not resolved. Germline V gene data show CDR1 as SGHTS and CDR2 as YDEGEE. Trimming stripped 0 bases from V and 5 bases from J, with 12 bases between. The CDR3 covers 15 residues.

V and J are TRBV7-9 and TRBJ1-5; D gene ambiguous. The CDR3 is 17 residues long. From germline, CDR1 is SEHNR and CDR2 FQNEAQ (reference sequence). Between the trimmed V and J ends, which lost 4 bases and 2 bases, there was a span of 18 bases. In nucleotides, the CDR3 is TGTGCCAGCAGCTCAGACCCGATCGGGCCGGGCAATCAGCCCCAGCATTTT. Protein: CASSSDPIGPGNQPQHF.

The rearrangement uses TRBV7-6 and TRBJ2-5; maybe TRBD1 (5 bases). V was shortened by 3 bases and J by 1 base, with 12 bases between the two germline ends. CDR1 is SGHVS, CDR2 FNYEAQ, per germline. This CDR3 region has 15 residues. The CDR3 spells CASSLIQVFQETQYF. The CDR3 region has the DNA TGTGCCAGCAGCTTGATACAGGTCTTCCAAGAGACCCAGTACTTC.

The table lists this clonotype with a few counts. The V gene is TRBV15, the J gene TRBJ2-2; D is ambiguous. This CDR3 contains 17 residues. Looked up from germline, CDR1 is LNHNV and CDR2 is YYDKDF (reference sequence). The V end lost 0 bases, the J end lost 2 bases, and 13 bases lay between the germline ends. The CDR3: CATSRDINSINTGELFF. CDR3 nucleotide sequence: TGTGCCACCAGCAGAGATATCAACAGCATCAACACCGGGGAGCTGTTTTTT. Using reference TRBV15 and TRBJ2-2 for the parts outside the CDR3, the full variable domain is DAMVIQNPRYQVTQFGKPVTLSCSQTLNHNVMYWYQQKSSQAPKLLFHYYDKDFNNEADTPDNFQSRRPNTSFCFLDIRSPGLGDTAMYLCATSRDINSINTGELFFGEGSRLTVL.

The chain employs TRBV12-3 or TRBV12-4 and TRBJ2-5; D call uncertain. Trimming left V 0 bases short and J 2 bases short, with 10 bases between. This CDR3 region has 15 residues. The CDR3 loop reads CASSLAEDLQETQYF. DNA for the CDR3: TGTGCCAGCAGTTTAGCTGAGGACCTACAAGAGACCCAGTACTTC.

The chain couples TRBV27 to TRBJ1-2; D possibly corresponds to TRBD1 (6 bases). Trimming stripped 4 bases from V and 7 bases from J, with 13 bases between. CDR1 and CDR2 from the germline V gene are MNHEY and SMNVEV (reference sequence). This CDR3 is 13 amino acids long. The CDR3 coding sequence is TGTGCCAGCAGTTATTGGGGGCTATCTGGCTACACCTTC. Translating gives CASSYWGLSGYTF.

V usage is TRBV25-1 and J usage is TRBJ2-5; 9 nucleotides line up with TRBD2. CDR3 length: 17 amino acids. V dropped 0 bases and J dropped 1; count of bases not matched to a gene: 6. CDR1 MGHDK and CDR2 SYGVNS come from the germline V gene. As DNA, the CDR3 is TGTGCCAGCAGTGAATATTTAGCGGGGGCCCCCCAAGAGACCCAGTACTTC. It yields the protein CASSEYLAGAPQETQYF.

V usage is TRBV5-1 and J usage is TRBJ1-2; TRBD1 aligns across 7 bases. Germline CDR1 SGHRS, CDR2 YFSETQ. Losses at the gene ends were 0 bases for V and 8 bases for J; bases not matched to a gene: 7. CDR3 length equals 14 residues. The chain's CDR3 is CASSLARGGQGYTF. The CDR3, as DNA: TGCGCCAGCAGCTTGGCTCGAGGGGGCCAGGGCTACACCTTC. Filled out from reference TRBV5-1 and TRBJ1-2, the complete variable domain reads KAGVTQTPRYLIKTRGQQVTLSCSPISGHRSVSWYQQTPGQGLQFLFEYFSETQRNKGNFPGRFSGRQFSNSRSEMNVSTLELGDSALYLCASSLARGGQGYTFGSGTRLTVV.

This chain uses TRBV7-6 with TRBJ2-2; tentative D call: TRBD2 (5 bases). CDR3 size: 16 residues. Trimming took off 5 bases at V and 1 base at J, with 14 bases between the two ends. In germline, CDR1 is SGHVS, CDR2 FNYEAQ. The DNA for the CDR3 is TGTGCCAGCAGCCCTCGGGGAAGGAAGAACACCGGGGAGCTGTTTTTT. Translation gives CASSPRGRKNTGELFF.

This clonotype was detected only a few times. The CDR3 bases are TGTGCCAGCTGGGGGACATGGCGGACCGGGGAGCTGTTTTTT. Its translation: CASWGTWRTGELFF. This chain links TRBV2 with TRBJ2-2, with D perhaps TRBD1 (6 bases). Germline V gene lookup returns CDR1 SNHLY and CDR2 FYNNEI. There are 14 residues in the CDR3. V was cut by 8 bases and J by 5 bases, with 15 bases left in between.

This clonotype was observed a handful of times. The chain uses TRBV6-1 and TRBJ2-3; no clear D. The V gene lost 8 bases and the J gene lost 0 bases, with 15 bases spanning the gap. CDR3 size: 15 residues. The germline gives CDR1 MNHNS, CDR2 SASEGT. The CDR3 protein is CASGLLGASTDTQYF. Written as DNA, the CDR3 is TGTGCCAGCGGTTTACTGGGCGCTAGCACAGATACGCAGTATTTT.

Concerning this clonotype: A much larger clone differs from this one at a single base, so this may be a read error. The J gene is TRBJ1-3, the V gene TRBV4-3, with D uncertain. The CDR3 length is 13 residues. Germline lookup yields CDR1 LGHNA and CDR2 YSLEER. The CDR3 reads CASSPGTGNTMYF. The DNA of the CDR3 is TGCGCCAGCAGCCCTGGAACTGGAAACACCATGTATTTT.

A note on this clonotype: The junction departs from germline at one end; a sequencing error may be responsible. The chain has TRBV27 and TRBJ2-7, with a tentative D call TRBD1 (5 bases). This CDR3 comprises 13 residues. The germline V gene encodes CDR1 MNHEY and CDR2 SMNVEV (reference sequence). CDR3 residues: CASSFIGAATPSF. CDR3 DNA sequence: TGTGCCAGCAGTTTCATAGGGGCCGCCACACCCTCGTTC.

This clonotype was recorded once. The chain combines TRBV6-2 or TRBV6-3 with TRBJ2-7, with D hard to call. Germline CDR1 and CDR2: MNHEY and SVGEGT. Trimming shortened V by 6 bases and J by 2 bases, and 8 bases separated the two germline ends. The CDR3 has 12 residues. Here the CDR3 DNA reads TGTGCCAGCAGGGAGTTTGCCTACGAGCAGTACTTC. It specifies CASREFAYEQYF.

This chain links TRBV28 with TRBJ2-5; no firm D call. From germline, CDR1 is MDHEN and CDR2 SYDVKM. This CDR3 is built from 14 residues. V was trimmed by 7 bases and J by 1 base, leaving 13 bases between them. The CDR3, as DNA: TGTGCCAGCAATGGGGTCAGAAGCCAAGAGACCCAGTACTTC. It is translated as CASNGVRSQETQYF.

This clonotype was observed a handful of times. The CDR3 region is CASSHPGPEAFF. The CDR3 DNA reads as TGTGCCAGCAGCCACCCCGGGCCTGAAGCTTTCTTT. The chain has TRBV14 and TRBJ1-1; D unresolved. CDR1 is SGHDN and CDR2 is FVKESK in the germline V gene. Trimming removed 3 bases at V and 6 bases at J, with 8 bases between. The CDR3 is made up of 12 amino acids.

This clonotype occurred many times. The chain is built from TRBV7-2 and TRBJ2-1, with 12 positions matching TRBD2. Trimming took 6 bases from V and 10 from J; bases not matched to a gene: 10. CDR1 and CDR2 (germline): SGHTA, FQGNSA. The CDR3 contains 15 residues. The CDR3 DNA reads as TGTGCCAGCAGTGGAACTAGCGGGGGGTCCCTCGAGCAGTTCTTC. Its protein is CASSGTSGGSLEQFF.